This T cell receptor (beta chain) was captured in a study of CD8+CD57+ T cells in acquired aplastic anemia. Only patients with CD8+CD57+ cell expansion on flow cytometry were chosen for sequencing. CDR3 and TCR beta VDJ profiling relied on genomic DNA as the template. TCRdb redid the calling of the reads with MiXCR, one entry per CDR3 protein. The table lists 150,000 to 200,000 distinct CDR3 sequences, nearly 50% of them singletons. Trimming at V came to 4 bases and at J to 0 bases, leaving 9 bases not matched to a gene. There are 17 residues in the CDR3. In germline, CDR1 is SGHRS, CDR2 YFSETQ. This clonotype was observed a handful of times.

The chain carries TRBV5-1 and TRBJ2-1, with 8 bases aligning to TRBD2. This clonotype originated in a human donor with aplastic anemia. The source material was sorted CD4+, CD8+, or CD8+CD57+ T cells (not recorded which) from PBMCs. The CDR3 spells CASSHGGGMSSYNEQFF. DNA for the CDR3: TGCGCCAGCAGCCACGGGGGGGGGATGAGCTCCTACAATGAGCAGTTCTTC.